Listed below are T cell receptor beta chains from one sample, sequenced in a study of molecular identifiers for immune sequencing clone quantification. TCRdb used MiXCR to reprocess the PCR reads, holding one entry per CDR3 protein. The repertoire consists of about 500,000 distinct CDR3 sequences, with about 25% occurring once and the leading ten covering roughly 0.77%. Sequencing input: naive CD8+ T cells from blood, with Jurkat cell RNA spiked in. These receptors all come from a human donor in good health. Some libraries in this study had Jurkat cell RNA spiked in. Both conserved end residues are part of each CDR3. The D gene is left open where the match is weak. Size tells how often a clone was seen (once, few, many) or the class of an expanded clone, and some rows leave it out.

d_gene	abundance	v_gene	j_gene	CDR3nt	CDR3aa
TRBD1	few	TRBV7-9	TRBJ2-3	TGTGCCAGCAGCCCTAGCCAGGGGGCAGAGTCAGATACGCAGTATTTT	CASSPSQGAESDTQYF
.	.	TRBV28	TRBJ2-7	TGTGCCAGCAGTTTACCGGGAGGGGGCAGCTCCTACGAGCAGTACTTC	CASSLPGGGSSYEQYF
TRBD1	many	TRBV5-1	TRBJ2-7	TGCGCCAGCAGCATAGGACAGGGCCACGAGCAGTACTTC	CASSIGQGHEQYF
.	many	TRBV3-1	TRBJ2-2	TGTGCCAGCCTGCGGGGCGGGGAGCTGTTTTTT	CASLRGGELFF
.	.	TRBV18	TRBJ2-1	TGTGCCAGCTCAATGCAGGGGTCCTACAATGAGCAGTTCTTC	CASSMQGSYNEQFF
.	few	TRBV28	TRBJ2-3	TGTGCCAGCAGGGCCAGGGGACCGGCAGATACGCAGTATTTT	CASRARGPADTQYF
.	few	TRBV7-9	TRBJ2-3	TGTGCCAGCAGCCATGGGGCTAGCGTTAGGAAGACAGATACGCAGTATTTT	CASSHGASVRKTDTQYF
.	few	TRBV10-2	TRBJ1-5	TGCGCCAGCAGTGAAGGTGGGGGAGCATGGCAGCCCCAGCATTTT	CASSEGGGAWQPQHF
.	.	TRBV20-1	TRBJ1-2	TGCAGTGCTAGAGATCCGGTAGGAAACTATGGCTACACCTTC	CSARDPVGNYGYTF
.	few	TRBV5-4	TRBJ1-3	TGTGCCAGCAGCTTTCGAGGGGGAAACACCATATATTTT	CASSFRGGNTIYF
TRBD1	few	TRBV27	TRBJ1-5	TGTGCCAGCAGTCCGGGACAGGGCTCAGAGCCCCAGCATTTT	CASSPGQGSEPQHF
.	.	TRBV7-9	TRBJ2-7	TGTGCCAGCAGCCCGGGGACGGACAGCTCCTACGAGCAGTACTTC	CASSPGTDSSYEQYF
.	.	TRBV7-9	TRBJ2-6	TGTGCCAGCGGCCCCCTTAGCAGCTCATCTGTGGCCAACGTCCTGACTTTC	CASGPLSSSSVANVLTF
.	many	TRBV2	TRBJ1-2	TGTGCCAGCCCCTCCCCTGGAAACTATGGCTACACCTTC	CASPSPGNYGYTF
TRBD2	.	TRBV4-3	TRBJ2-7	TGCGCCAGCAGCCAAGGTTACTCTCCCCTAGCGGGGCTCTACGAGCAGTACTTC	CASSQGYSPLAGLYEQYF
TRBD1	.	TRBV9	TRBJ1-6	TGTGCCATCCCGCTGGGCCAGGGGGATTATGATTCACCCCTCCACTTT	CAIPLGQGDYDSPLHF
.	many	TRBV7-9	TRBJ1-5	TGTGCCAGCAGCGCTGACAGTACCGTCGGTCAGCCCCAGCATTTT	CASSADSTVGQPQHF
.	few	TRBV7-9	TRBJ1-1	TGTGCCAGCAGCTTATTAGGGGTTTTGAACACTGAAGCTTTCTTT	CASSLLGVLNTEAFF
.	many	TRBV6-2/TRBV6-3	TRBJ2-7	TGTGCCAGCAGTTACCCCTGGGATTTCGAGCAGTACTTC	CASSYPWDFEQYF
.	.	TRBV6-2/TRBV6-3	TRBJ2-2	TGTGCCAGCAGTTTGGTTTTCGGGGAGCTGTTTTTT	CASSLVFGELFF
TRBD1	many	TRBV12-3/TRBV12-4	TRBJ2-1	TGTGCCAGCAGTCTTACAGGGGGTAGTTACAATGAGCAGTTCTTC	CASSLTGGSYNEQFF
.	.	TRBV6-5	TRBJ2-7	TGTGCCAGCAGTTACTCGGGACTCGAGTACGAGCGGTACTTC	CASSYSGLEYERYF